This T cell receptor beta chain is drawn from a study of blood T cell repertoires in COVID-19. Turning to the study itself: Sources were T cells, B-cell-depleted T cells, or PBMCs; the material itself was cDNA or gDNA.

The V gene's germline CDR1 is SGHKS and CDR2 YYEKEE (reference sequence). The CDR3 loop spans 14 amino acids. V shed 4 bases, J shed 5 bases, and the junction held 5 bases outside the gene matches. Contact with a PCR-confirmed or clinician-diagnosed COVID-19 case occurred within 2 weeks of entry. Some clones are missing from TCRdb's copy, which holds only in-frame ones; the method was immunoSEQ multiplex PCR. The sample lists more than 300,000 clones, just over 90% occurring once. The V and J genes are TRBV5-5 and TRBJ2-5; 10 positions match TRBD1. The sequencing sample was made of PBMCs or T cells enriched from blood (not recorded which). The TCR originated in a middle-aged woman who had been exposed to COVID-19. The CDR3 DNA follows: TGTGCCAGCAGCCCGGGACAGGGGCTGGAGACCCAGTACTTC. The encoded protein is CASSPGQGLETQYF.